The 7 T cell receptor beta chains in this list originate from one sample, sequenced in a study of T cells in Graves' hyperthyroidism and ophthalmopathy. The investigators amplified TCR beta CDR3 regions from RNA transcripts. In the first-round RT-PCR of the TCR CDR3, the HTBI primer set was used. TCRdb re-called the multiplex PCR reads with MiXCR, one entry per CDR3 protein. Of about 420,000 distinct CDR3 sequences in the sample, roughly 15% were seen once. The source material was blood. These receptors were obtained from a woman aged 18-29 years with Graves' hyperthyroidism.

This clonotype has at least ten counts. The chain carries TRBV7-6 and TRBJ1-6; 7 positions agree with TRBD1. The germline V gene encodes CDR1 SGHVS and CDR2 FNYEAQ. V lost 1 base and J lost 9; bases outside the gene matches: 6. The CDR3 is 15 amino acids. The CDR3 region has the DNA TGTGCCAGCAGCTTAGTCGACAGGGTGGGTTCACCCCTCCACTTT. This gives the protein CASSLVDRVGSPLHF.

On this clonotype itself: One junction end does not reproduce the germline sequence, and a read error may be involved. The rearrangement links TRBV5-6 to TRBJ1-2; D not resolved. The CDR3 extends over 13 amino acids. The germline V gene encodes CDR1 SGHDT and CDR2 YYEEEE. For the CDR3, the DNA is TGTGCCAGCAGCTTGGAAGCGGGTTATGACTACACCTTC. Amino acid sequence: CASSLEAGYDYTF.

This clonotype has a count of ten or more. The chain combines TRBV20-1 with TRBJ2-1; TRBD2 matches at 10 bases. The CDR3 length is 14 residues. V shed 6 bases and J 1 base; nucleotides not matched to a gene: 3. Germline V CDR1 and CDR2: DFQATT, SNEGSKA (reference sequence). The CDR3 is CSALAGDSYNEQFF. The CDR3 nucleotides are TGCAGTGCCCTAGCGGGAGATTCCTACAATGAGCAGTTCTTC.

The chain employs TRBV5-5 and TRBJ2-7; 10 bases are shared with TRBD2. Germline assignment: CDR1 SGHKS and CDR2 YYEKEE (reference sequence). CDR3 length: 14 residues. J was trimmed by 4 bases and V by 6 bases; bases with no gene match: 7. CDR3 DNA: TGTGCCAGCACCAAGCGGGAGGGGGGGTACGAGCAGTACTTC. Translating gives CASTKREGGYEQYF.

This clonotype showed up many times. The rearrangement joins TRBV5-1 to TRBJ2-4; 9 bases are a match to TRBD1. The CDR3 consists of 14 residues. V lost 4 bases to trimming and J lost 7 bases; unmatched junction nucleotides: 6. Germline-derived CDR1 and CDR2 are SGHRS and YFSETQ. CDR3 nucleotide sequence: TGCGCCAGCAGCGGAACGGGACAGGGTAACATTCAGTACTTC. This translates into CASSGTGQGNIQYF. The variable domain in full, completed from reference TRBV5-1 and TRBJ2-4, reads KAGVTQTPRYLIKTRGQQVTLSCSPISGHRSVSWYQQTPGQGLQFLFEYFSETQRNKGNFPGRFSGRQFSNSRSEMNVSTLELGDSALYLCASSGTGQGNIQYFGAGTRLSVL.

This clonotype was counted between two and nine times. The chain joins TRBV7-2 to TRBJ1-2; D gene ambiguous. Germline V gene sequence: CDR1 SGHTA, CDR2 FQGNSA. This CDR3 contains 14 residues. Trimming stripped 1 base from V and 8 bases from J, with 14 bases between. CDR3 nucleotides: TGTGCCAGCAGCTTAGGAGGTTTGGGGTTCGGCTACACCTTC. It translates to CASSLGGLGFGYTF.

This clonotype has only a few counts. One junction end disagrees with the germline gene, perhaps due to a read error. The CDR3 nucleotides read TGTGCCAGCAGCATAGATCAGGAAAGGGGTGAGCAGTACTTC. Encoded protein: CASSIDQERGEQYF. The V and J genes are TRBV11-2 and TRBJ2-7; tentative D call: TRBD1 (5 bases). In germline, CDR1 is SGHAT, CDR2 FQNNGV. This CDR3 spans 14 amino acids.